These 21 T cell receptor beta chains were all obtained from the same sample, sequenced in a study of cytomegalovirus exposure and HLA in healthy donors. The PCR had 60 Vbeta and 13 Jbeta primers. Only in-frame clones appear in the TCRdb table, and some are missing; sequencing was by immunoSEQ multiplex PCR. The data hold around 150,000 clones, with about three quarters observed a single time. The sample consisted of PBMCs. The receptor set was obtained from a woman aged 25 to 39 in good health and CMV-seronegative.

This clone was detected only a few times. The V gene is TRBV4-2, the J gene TRBJ1-4; tentative D call: TRBD1 (6 bases). With 0 bases removed from V and 4 bases from J, the gap between germline ends came to 21 bases. Germline V gives CDR1 LGHNA, CDR2 YNFKEQ. This CDR3 is 19 amino acids long. CDR3 protein: CASSQEVGGAGYGNEKLFF. DNA of the CDR3: TGTGCCAGCAGCCAAGAAGTAGGGGGAGCGGGGTACGGTAATGAAAAACTGTTTTTT.

The chain uses TRBV6-1 and TRBJ2-6, with 11 bases fitting TRBD1. The J segment lost 11 bases and the V segment lost 5 bases, leaving 2 bases of the junction unmatched. This CDR3 contains 13 residues. The germline V gene encodes CDR1 MNHNS and CDR2 SASEGT. CDR3 protein: CASSWDRGDVLTF. The CDR3, as DNA: TGTGCCAGCAGTTGGGACAGGGGGGACGTCCTGACTTTC.

The rearrangement uses TRBV5-1 and TRBJ2-1; 10 bases are shared with TRBD2. The V and J ends lost 2 bases and 6 bases, in that order; junction bases with no gene match: 5. This CDR3 has 15 amino acids. The germline gives CDR1 SGHRS, CDR2 YFSETQ. The CDR3 sequence: CASSFSGGAGNEQFF. CDR3 sequence (DNA): TGCGCCAGCAGCTTCAGCGGGGGGGCCGGCAATGAGCAGTTCTTC.

This clone was counted between two and nine times. The chain employs TRBV11-2 and TRBJ1-1; D possibly corresponds to TRBD1 (5 bases). CDR1 and CDR2 (germline): SGHAT, FQNNGV. CDR3 size: 16 residues. V was cut by 2 bases and J by 1 base, with 14 bases left in between. DNA of the CDR3: TGTGCCAGCAGCTTAATCATGGGGGGATCGAACACTGAAGCTTTCTTT. Translation: CASSLIMGGSNTEAFF.

The J gene is TRBJ2-5, the V gene TRBV2; possible D gene TRBD1, 5 bases. Germline V gene lookup returns CDR1 SNHLY and CDR2 FYNNEI. The V and J ends lost 3 bases and 4 bases respectively, with 15 bases between them. This CDR3 spans 15 amino acids. The CDR3 coding sequence is TGTGCCAGCAGTGATTGGTCAGGGTTATCAGAGACCCAGTACTTC. Translating gives CASSDWSGLSETQYF.

Only one count was recorded for this clone. This rearrangement joins TRBV5-6 to TRBJ1-2; D possibly corresponds to TRBD1 (6 bases). V lost 2 bases and J lost 4, with 18 bases in between. Germline V gives CDR1 SGHDT, CDR2 YYEEEE. This CDR3 has 16 residues. CDR3 region: CASSFKEAGASYGYTF. The CDR3 DNA follows: TGTGCCAGCAGCTTCAAGGAGGCGGGGGCAAGCTATGGCTACACCTTC.

This sequence joins TRBV27 and TRBJ1-1; the D gene is possibly TRBD1 (5 bases). This CDR3 is 14 amino acids long. Germline-derived CDR1 and CDR2 are MNHEY and SMNVEV (reference sequence). The V end lost 2 bases, the J end lost 3 bases, and 10 bases lay between the germline ends. DNA for the CDR3: TGTGCCAGCAGTTTAGGGGGGGTCGACACTGAAGCTTTCTTT. This codes for CASSLGGVDTEAFF.

This clone was seen only a few times. The genes are TRBV25-1 and TRBJ1-4; weak D call: TRBD1 (5 bases). The V and J ends lost 3 bases and 6 bases respectively, with 14 bases between them. Germline V lookup: CDR1 MGHDK, CDR2 SYGVNS. The CDR3 length is 15 residues. The CDR3 spells CASSELGGRYEKLFF. DNA of the CDR3: TGTGCCAGCAGTGAGTTGGGGGGACGGTATGAAAAACTGTTTTTT.

The CDR3 DNA is TGTGCCAGCAGCTTACAGCGGGGGAATCCAGATACGCAGTATTTT. This sequence encodes CASSLQRGNPDTQYF. The V call is TRBV7-2, the J call TRBJ2-3; 8 nucleotides agree with TRBD2. The V gene end was trimmed by 2 bases and the J gene end by 4 bases; junction bases not matched to a gene: 5. CDR1 and CDR2 (germline): SGHTA, FQGNSA. This CDR3 is built from 15 residues.

In this sample, this clone turned up once. The rearrangement links TRBV7-9 to TRBJ1-1; TRBD1 is a possible D gene (5 bases). Between the trimmed V and J ends, which lost 8 bases and 5 bases, there was a span of 15 bases. Per the germline V gene, CDR1 is SEHNR and CDR2 is FQNEAQ (reference sequence). This CDR3 is built from 13 residues. The chain's CDR3 is CASRRGGGTEAFF. CDR3 coding DNA: TGTGCCAGCCGTAGGGGCGGTGGTACTGAAGCTTTCTTT.

V and J are TRBV5-1 and TRBJ2-2; 9 bases are a match to TRBD1. The CDR3 has 16 amino acids. J gave up 4 bases and V 0 bases, and 4 bases lay outside the gene matches. Germline CDR1 SGHRS, CDR2 YFSETQ. CDR3 coding DNA: TGCGCCAGCAGCTTGGTAGGGACAGGGACCACCGGGGAGCTGTTTTTT. Protein product: CASSLVGTGTTGELFF.

The J gene is TRBJ1-6, the V gene TRBV28; 11 bases are shared with TRBD1. Trimming cost V 8 bases and J 3 bases; bases outside gene matches: 9. Germline V CDR1 and CDR2: MDHEN, SYDVKM. The CDR3 extends over 17 amino acids. As DNA, the CDR3 is TGTGCCAGCCGGGGGGAGGGACAGGGGGACTATAATTCACCCCTCCACTTT. This sequence encodes CASRGEGQGDYNSPLHF.

The chain carries TRBV5-6 and TRBJ1-1, with D perhaps TRBD1 (5 bases). The length of the CDR3 is 16 residues. Deletions cut 4 bases from V and 1 base from J, with 17 bases between. Germline V CDR1 and CDR2: SGHDT, YYEEEE. The CDR3, as DNA: TGTGCCAGCAGCCCGGCCCCGGGACTGCAGAACACTGAAGCTTTCTTT. Translating it yields CASSPAPGLQNTEAFF.

The gene calls are TRBV11-2 and TRBJ1-2, with TRBD1 matching 7 bases. The CDR3 extends over 17 amino acids. V lost 4 bases to trimming and J lost 1 base; unmatched junction nucleotides: 12. Germline V gene lookup returns CDR1 SGHAT and CDR2 FQNNGV. CDR3 in amino acids: CASSSLRAGGLNYGYTF. CDR3 in DNA: TGTGCCAGCAGCTCCTTAAGGGCAGGGGGACTTAACTATGGCTACACCTTC.

The rearrangement uses TRBV30 and TRBJ2-3, with 14 bases aligning to TRBD2. The germline gives CDR1 GTSNPN, CDR2 SVGIG (reference sequence). The CDR3 extends over 19 amino acids. Trimming took 2 bases from V and 1 from J; bases not matched to a gene: 11. CDR3 residues: CAWSRTGLAGAGGTDTQYF. As DNA, the CDR3 is TGTGCCTGGAGTCGAACGGGACTAGCGGGGGCCGGGGGCACAGATACGCAGTATTTT. The entire variable domain, with the rest obtained from reference TRBV30 and TRBJ2-3, is as follows: SQTIHQWPATLVQPVGSPLSLECTVEGTSNPNLYWYRQAAGRGLQLLFYSVGIGQISSEVPQNLSASRPQDRQFILSSKKLLLSDSGFYLCAWSRTGLAGAGGTDTQYFGPGTRLTVL.

V usage is TRBV5-3 and J usage is TRBJ2-1; 13 bases agree with TRBD2. TRBV5-3 has ORF status, its function being uncertain. The ends lost 1 base at V and 7 bases at J; junction bases unmatched: 8. CDR3 size: 17 residues. The CDR3 loop reads CARSLIQALAGGNEQFF. The CDR3 coding sequence is TGTGCCAGAAGCTTGATCCAGGCACTAGCGGGGGGGAATGAGCAGTTCTTC.

This clone was observed a single time. The chain couples TRBV7-7 to TRBJ2-5, with a possible D match to TRBD2 (6 bases). CDR3 length: 14 residues. The germline gives CDR1 SSHAT, CDR2 FNYEAQ (reference sequence). Trimming shortened V by 5 bases and J by 0 bases, and 10 bases separated the two germline ends. The CDR3: CASSPGTHQETQYF. CDR3 nucleotide sequence: TGTGCCAGCAGCCCCGGGACTCACCAAGAGACCCAGTACTTC.

The genes are TRBV9 and TRBJ2-3; TRBD2 aligns across 7 bases. Germline V gene data show CDR1 as SGDLS and CDR2 as YYNGEE. The CDR3 consists of 15 residues. The ends lost 0 bases at V and 5 bases at J; junction bases unmatched: 6. DNA of the CDR3: TGTGCCAGCAGCGTAGTGGGGGGGAGCGGAGATACGCAGTATTTT. This codes for CASSVVGGSGDTQYF.

This clone was detected once. V usage is TRBV5-4 and J usage is TRBJ1-5, with D tentatively TRBD1 (5 bases). The CDR3 totals 14 residues. Deletions cut 0 bases from V and 8 bases from J, with 12 bases between. Germline CDR1 is SGHNT and CDR2 is YYREEE (reference sequence). In nucleotides, the CDR3 is TGTGCCAGCAGCTTGGCAGGGTCAGCTGAGCCCCAGCATTTT. It codes for CASSLAGSAEPQHF.

This clone was picked up one time. The CDR3 sequence: CASSIVVGNTEAFF. The DNA of the CDR3 is TGTGCCAGTAGTATAGTTGTCGGGAACACTGAAGCTTTCTTT. The chain recombines TRBV19 with TRBJ1-1; no clear D. Per germline, CDR1 LNHDA and CDR2 SQIVND (reference sequence). CDR3 length equals 14 residues. V was cut by 1 base and J by 1 base, with 7 bases left in between. Using reference TRBV19 and TRBJ1-1 for the parts outside the CDR3, the full variable domain is DGGITQSPKYLFRKEGQNVTLSCEQNLNHDAMYWYRQDPGQGLRLIYYSQIVNDFQKGDIAEGYSVSREKKESFPLTVTSAQKNPTAFYLCASSIVVGNTEAFFGQGTRLTVV.

The V and J genes are TRBV27 and TRBJ2-2; D not certain. Trimming cost V 5 bases and J 4 bases, with 17 bases left between them. Per germline, CDR1 MNHEY and CDR2 SMNVEV (reference sequence). The CDR3 runs 16 residues. The CDR3 region has the DNA TGTGCCAGCAGTCCCTCCGTGATCCGAGTCACCGGGGAGCTGTTTTTT. It is translated as CASSPSVIRVTGELFF.